The 27 T cell receptor beta chains in this list originate from one sample, sequenced in a study of control samples from healthy donors and cancer patients. TCRdb keeps only in-frame clones here, not all; method: immunoSEQ multiplex PCR. This table has under 150,000 clones, over 75% appearing once. The sequenced material came from blood. The receptors come from a man aged 35 to 55 in good health.

This rearrangement joins TRBV19 to TRBJ1-4; 9 bases line up with TRBD1. J was trimmed by 5 bases and V by 4 bases; bases with no gene match: 11. CDR1 is LNHDA, CDR2 SQIVND, per germline (reference sequence). The CDR3 loop spans 17 amino acids. CDR3 residues: CASSTPGQGVSNEKLFF. CDR3 coding DNA: TGTGCCAGTAGTACTCCGGGACAGGGAGTGTCCAATGAAAAACTGTTTTTT.

J is TRBJ1-1 and V is TRBV6-5, with D perhaps matching TRBD1 (5 bases). The V gene's germline CDR1 is MNHEY and CDR2 SVGAGI. The CDR3 runs to 14 residues. Trimming pared 5 bases from V and 0 bases from J, leaving 10 bases between. The CDR3 sequence: CASSPQTVNTEAFF. CDR3 bases: TGTGCCAGCAGTCCACAGACAGTGAACACTGAAGCTTTCTTT.

This CDR3 is CASSSQDSNQPQHF. The CDR3, as DNA: TGCGCCAGCAGCTCGCAGGATAGCAATCAGCCCCAGCATTTT. The J gene is TRBJ1-5, the V gene TRBV5-1; D is undetermined. Germline assignment: CDR1 SGHRS and CDR2 YFSETQ. CDR3 size: 14 residues. Trimming removed 3 bases from V and 0 bases from J, with 7 bases in between.

The chain recombines TRBV9 with TRBJ2-5, with 8 bases fitting TRBD2. Germline trimming cut 7 bases from V and 3 bases from J; bases unmatched to any gene: 8. Per the germline V gene, CDR1 is SGDLS and CDR2 is YYNGEE. This CDR3 contains 14 residues. CDR3 in DNA: TGTGCCAGCTCTCCGGGGGGGTTAGAAGAGACCCAGTACTTC. Its translation: CASSPGGLEETQYF. Based on the CDR3 plus reference TRBV9 and TRBJ2-5, the full variable domain is DSGVTQTPKHLITATGQRVTLRCSPRSGDLSVYWYQQSLDQGLQFLIQYYNGEERAKGNILERFSAQQFPDLHSELNLSSLELGDSALYFCASSPGGLEETQYFGPGTRLLVL.

The chain couples TRBV30 to TRBJ1-2; D is perhaps TRBD1 (5 bases). V lost 0 bases and J 10 bases, leaving 18 bases between the germline ends. The length of the CDR3 is 14 residues. The germline V gene encodes CDR1 GTSNPN and CDR2 SVGIG (reference sequence). CDR3 loop: CAWSVPGTAVSYTF. CDR3 nucleotides: TGTGCCTGGAGTGTACCGGGGACGGCAGTCTCCTACACCTTC. The whole variable domain, remainder taken from reference TRBV30 and TRBJ1-2, is SQTIHQWPATLVQPVGSPLSLECTVEGTSNPNLYWYRQAAGRGLQLLFYSVGIGQISSEVPQNLSASRPQDRQFILSSKKLLLSDSGFYLCAWSVPGTAVSYTFGSGTRLTVV.

The rearrangement joins TRBV25-1 to TRBJ1-2, with 12 bases matching TRBD1. The V gene's germline CDR1 is MGHDK and CDR2 SYGVNS. The trim removed 3 bases at V and 3 bases at J, leaving 2 bases unmatched. This CDR3 is 15 amino acids long. This chain's CDR3 is CASSEGTGGDYGYTF. Here the CDR3 DNA reads TGTGCCAGCAGTGAGGGGACAGGGGGCGACTATGGCTACACCTTC.

The chain carries TRBV24-1 and TRBJ1-3; D is ambiguous. Trimming pared 2 bases from V and 7 bases from J, leaving 17 bases between. The CDR3 runs to 16 residues. Germline V CDR1 and CDR2: KGHDR, SFDVKD. CDR3 amino acids: CATSDSYRVLRNTIYF. The CDR3 nucleotides are TGTGCCACCAGTGATTCCTATCGCGTCCTGAGGAACACCATATATTTT.

This chain uses TRBV27 with TRBJ1-5; no clear D. The V end lost 0 bases, the J end lost 6 bases, and 6 bases lay between the germline ends. This CDR3 is built from 13 residues. CDR1 is MNHEY and CDR2 is SMNVEV in the germline V gene (reference sequence). As DNA, the CDR3 is TGTGCCAGCAGTTTATCGTTGGGTCAGCCCCAGCATTTT. This gives the protein CASSLSLGQPQHF.

The genes are TRBV25-1 and TRBJ2-5; D is ambiguous. Trimming shortened V by 10 bases and J by 5 bases, and 8 bases separated the two germline ends. This CDR3 is 10 amino acids long. From germline, CDR1 is MGHDK and CDR2 SYGVNS. CDR3 sequence: CATLYETQYF. The CDR3 DNA sequence: TGTGCCACGCTCTACGAGACCCAGTACTTC.

J is TRBJ1-2 and V is TRBV4-1, with TRBD1 identical over 9 bases. V trimming: 2 bases; J trimming: 4 bases; junction bases outside the gene matches: 11. In germline, CDR1 is MGHRA, CDR2 YSYEKL. The CDR3 has 17 residues. The CDR3 is CASSQTRGQGLLYGYTF. CDR3 nucleotides: TGCGCCAGCAGCCAAACCCGGGGACAGGGATTACTCTATGGCTACACCTTC.

The sample holds a few counts of this clone. The chain joins TRBV5-1 to TRBJ1-2; D call uncertain. Germline CDR1 SGHRS, CDR2 YFSETQ. Trimming took off 2 bases at V and 4 bases at J, with 12 bases between the two ends. The length of the CDR3 is 14 residues. Here the CDR3 DNA reads TGCGCCAGCAGCTTTAGGGAGTCGAGCTATGGCTACACCTTC. Protein: CASSFRESSYGYTF.

The J gene is TRBJ2-5, the V gene TRBV6-1; D is uncertain. Germline CDR1 and CDR2: MNHNS and SASEGT. The CDR3 spans 14 residues. V shed 2 bases and J shed 1 base, with 8 bases lying between them. For the CDR3, the DNA is TGTGCCAGCAGTGAATGGGGTTCCCAAGAGACCCAGTACTTC. Its translation: CASSEWGSQETQYF.

Turning to this clone: Other DNA sequences in the sample encode the same CDR3. In DNA form, the CDR3 reads TGCGCCAGCAGCTTGGGGGATACGCAGTATTTT. Translating gives CASSLGDTQYF. This chain uses TRBV5-1 with TRBJ2-3, with D unclear. The CDR3 spans 11 residues. The V end lost 0 bases, the J end lost 6 bases, and 2 bases lay between the germline ends. Per the germline V gene, CDR1 is SGHRS and CDR2 is YFSETQ.

This clone was seen a few times. The chain recombines TRBV24-1 with TRBJ2-2; D not resolved. The V gene lost 5 bases and the J gene lost 4 bases, with 10 bases spanning the gap. Germline assignment: CDR1 KGHDR and CDR2 SFDVKD. This CDR3 contains 14 residues. The CDR3 spells CATSGNLGTGELFF. DNA of the CDR3: TGTGCCACCAGTGGGAACCTTGGCACCGGGGAGCTGTTTTTT.

This clone has just one count. V is TRBV12-3 or TRBV12-4 and J is TRBJ2-1; D remains ambiguous. The germline V and J ends were trimmed by 7 bases and 1 base, with 8 bases remaining between them. This CDR3 is 13 amino acids long. CDR3 residues: CASTSLSYNEQFF. In DNA, the CDR3 is TGTGCCAGCACCTCCCTTTCCTACAATGAGCAGTTCTTC.

The chain combines TRBV6-5 with TRBJ1-5, with 9 positions matching TRBD1. Germline V gene sequence: CDR1 MNHEY, CDR2 SVGAGI. V was clipped by 7 bases and J by 1 base; unmatched bases: 5. CDR3 length: 15 amino acids. CDR3 sequence: CASTVGQGSNQPQHF. CDR3 bases: TGTGCCAGCACCGTGGGACAGGGAAGCAATCAGCCCCAGCATTTT.

This sequence joins TRBV7-6 and TRBJ1-1; no definite D call. The CDR3 loop spans 14 amino acids. V gave up 1 base and J gave up 5 bases, with 11 bases separating them. Per the germline V gene, CDR1 is SGHVS and CDR2 is FNYEAQ. In nucleotides, the CDR3 is TGTGCCAGCAGCTTAGGTTCCGGGGTAACTGAAGCTTTCTTT. This codes for CASSLGSGVTEAFF.

The chain employs TRBV9 and TRBJ1-2; tentatively, D is TRBD1 (5 bases). Trimming left V 0 bases short and J 4 bases short, with 13 bases between. Germline lookup yields CDR1 SGDLS and CDR2 YYNGEE. This CDR3 contains 15 residues. DNA for the CDR3: TGTGCCAGCAGCGTAGGGACTCCTGACAGCTATGGCTACACCTTC. Residues: CASSVGTPDSYGYTF.

J is TRBJ2-5 and V is TRBV25-1; no definite D call. Trimming left V 0 bases short and J 3 bases short, with 5 bases between. The germline CDR1 and CDR2 sequences are MGHDK and SYGVNS. The CDR3 loop spans 13 amino acids. DNA for the CDR3: TGTGCCAGCAGTGAATATGGTGAAGAGACCCAGTACTTC. This sequence encodes CASSEYGEETQYF.

This sequence joins TRBV5-6 and TRBJ2-2, with 9 bases aligning to TRBD1. Germline assignment: CDR1 SGHDT and CDR2 YYEEEE. The CDR3 loop spans 15 amino acids. After removal of 3 bases from V and 6 bases from J, the junction contained 6 bases not matched to a gene. CDR3 DNA sequence: TGTGCCAGCAGCTACTCGGACAGGGGATCCGGGGAGCTGTTTTTT. Translated, it gives CASSYSDRGSGELFF. Full variable domain (remainder filled in from reference TRBV5-6 and TRBJ2-2): DAGVTQSPTHLIKTRGQQVTLRCSPKSGHDTVSWYQQALGQGPQFIFQYYEEEERQRGNFPDRFSGHQFPNYSSELNVNALLLGDSALYLCASSYSDRGSGELFFGEGSRLTVL.

This chain links TRBV6-2 or TRBV6-3 with TRBJ2-7, with no clear D. Germline-derived CDR1 and CDR2 are MNHEY and SVGEGT. CDR3 length equals 14 residues. Trimming took 4 bases from V and 0 from J, leaving 10 bases between them. This chain's CDR3 is CASSWVFRSYEQYF. CDR3 DNA sequence: TGTGCCAGCAGTTGGGTCTTCCGCTCCTACGAGCAGTACTTC.

The chain joins TRBV14 to TRBJ2-2, with D hard to call. CDR3 size: 12 residues. Trimming left V 2 bases short and J 9 bases short, with 7 bases between. The germline V gene has CDR1 SGHDN and CDR2 FVKESK. CDR3 sequence: CASSQSQRELFF. In nucleotides, the CDR3 is TGTGCCAGCAGCCAATCCCAGCGGGAGCTGTTTTTT.

This sequence joins TRBV15 and TRBJ2-2, with D perhaps matching TRBD1 or TRBD2 (6 bases each). The CDR3 has 15 amino acids. Germline CDR1 and CDR2: LNHNV and YYDKDF (reference sequence). V lost 5 bases and J lost 4, with 14 bases in between. This chain's CDR3 is CATSSAGGPTGELFF. CDR3 nucleotides: TGTGCCACCAGCTCCGCTGGGGGGCCCACCGGGGAGCTGTTTTTT.

The chain has TRBV24-1 and TRBJ2-3; TRBD1 or TRBD2 may be the D gene (6 bases each). This CDR3 comprises 14 residues. From germline, CDR1 is KGHDR and CDR2 SFDVKD. Trimming stripped 3 bases from V and 6 bases from J, with 12 bases between. CDR3 residues: CATSDPGGGDTQYF. The CDR3 coding sequence is TGTGCCACCAGTGATCCCGGGGGCGGGGATACGCAGTATTTT.

The V and J genes are TRBV10-3 and TRBJ1-2; perhaps TRBD1 as D (6 bases). Trimming stripped 4 bases from V and 1 base from J, with 10 bases between. There are 14 residues in the CDR3. CDR1 and CDR2 from the germline V gene are ENHRY and SYGVKD. The CDR3 DNA reads TGTGCCATCAGTGGAGGGGGTAGTAACTATGGCTACACCTTC. It translates to CAISGGGSNYGYTF.

V is TRBV5-1 and J is TRBJ1-1; D gene uncertain. The germline V and J ends were trimmed by 0 bases and 5 bases, with 5 bases remaining between them. Looked up from germline, CDR1 is SGHRS and CDR2 is YFSETQ. The CDR3 is 12 amino acids. The CDR3 DNA sequence: TGCGCCAGCAGCTTGGAGCAGACTGAAGCTTTCTTT. Translating it yields CASSLEQTEAFF. The entire variable domain, with the rest obtained from reference TRBV5-1 and TRBJ1-1, is as follows: KAGVTQTPRYLIKTRGQQVTLSCSPISGHRSVSWYQQTPGQGLQFLFEYFSETQRNKGNFPGRFSGRQFSNSRSEMNVSTLELGDSALYLCASSLEQTEAFFGQGTRLTVV.

V gene TRBV2 combines with J gene TRBJ1-2, with TRBD1 matching over 10 bases. V gave up 4 bases and J gave up 4 bases; unmatched junction bases: 3. The CDR3 spans 14 residues. The V gene's germline CDR1 is SNHLY and CDR2 FYNNEI. CDR3 residues: CASSADRGPYGYTF. The CDR3 nucleotides are TGTGCCAGCAGTGCCGACAGGGGGCCCTATGGCTACACCTTC. Supplemented by reference TRBV2 and TRBJ1-2, the full variable domain reads EPEVTQTPSHQVTQMGQEVILRCVPISNHLYFYWYRQILGQKVEFLVSFYNNEISEKSEIFDDQFSVERPDGSNFTLKIRSTKLEDSAMYFCASSADRGPYGYTFGSGTRLTVV.